This entry features one T cell receptor (beta chain) sequence. Antigen unknown. This entry is derived from a study of beta chain features in type 1 diabetes. The CDR3 is made up of 11 amino acids. Trimming stripped 6 bases from V and 7 bases from J, with 11 bases between. CDR1 and CDR2 (germline): DFQATT, SNEGSKA (reference sequence). Broader study findings: In all four CD4+ subsets, TCRB CDR3 length was significantly, moderately reduced in type 1 diabetes.

What was sequenced were expressed TCRB transcripts, since all of the isolated RNA had been reverse transcribed. The repertoire was sequenced with immunoSEQ multiplex PCR; TCRdb's copy has only in-frame clones and lacks some. The repertoire has over 200,000 clones, 9.5% to 13% of them found once; the top ten carry around 0.018%. The chain carries TRBV20-1 and TRBJ2-3; D uncertain. The receptor was isolated from a man aged 25-45 years with type 1 diabetes. The sequenced sample was naive CD4+ T cells from blood. The CDR3 is CSAVYLNTQYF. The CDR3 nucleotides are TGCAGTGCCGTCTATCTTAATACGCAGTATTTT.